The source of this T cell receptor (beta chain) is a study of blood T cell repertoires in COVID-19. Across the whole study: There were acute and convalescent COVID-19 samples, and they came from the United States, Italy and Spain. T cells, B-cell-depleted T cells, or PBMCs provided the cDNA or gDNA that served as material.

V was trimmed by 3 bases and J by 2 bases, leaving 15 bases between them. CDR1 SEHNR and CDR2 FQNEAQ come from the germline V gene (reference sequence). This CDR3 comprises 16 residues. Methods used by the authors: Estimates of nucleated cell counts were drawn from the amplification of reference gene primers. Generated by immunoSEQ multiplex PCR, the TCRdb table keeps only in-frame clones and is missing some. The V and J calls and clone size are taken from that table; D and trimming were inferred from the DNA. Of around 280,000 clones listed, around four fifths are singletons. The rearrangement joins TRBV7-9 to TRBJ2-3, with D hard to call. Sequencing was performed on peripheral blood. This TCR came from a woman aged 45 to 65 with active or convalescent COVID-19. In DNA, the CDR3 is TGTGCCAGCAGCTTTAGTACCCGGGTCAACACAGATACGCAGTATTTT. Translation gives CASSFSTRVNTDTQYF. Full variable domain (missing parts from reference TRBV7-9 and TRBJ2-3): DTGVSQNPRHKITKRGQNVTFRCDPISEHNRLYWYRQTLGQGPEFLTYFQNEAQLEKSRLLSDRFSAERPKGSFSTLEIQRTEQGDSAMYLCASSFSTRVNTDTQYFGPGTRLTVL.